This TCR beta chain originates from a study of a mutant IDH1 vaccine in newly diagnosed glioma. Turning to the study itself: In some groups vaccination began 4-6 weeks post-radiotherapy; others received it with temozolomide. Pretreatment consisted of radiotherapy, temozolomide, or both, with most receiving both.

Libraries were prepared by immunoSEQ multiplex PCR; TCRdb keeps only in-frame clonotypes and omits some of them. Among over 95,000 clones listed, about 90% were seen once. Time point specified: week 11, during vaccination. The vaccine gave 300 ug of a 20-mer mutant IDH1 peptide subcutaneously per dose. Donors harbored newly found WHO grade 3 or 4 IDH1-mutant, ATRX-lost astrocytomas. Notes on this clone: Its antigen is unknown.

From germline, CDR1 is MNHNY and CDR2 SVGAGI (reference sequence). This CDR3 contains 10 residues. The V end lost 6 bases, the J end lost 14 bases, and 13 bases lay between the germline ends. This TCR was recovered from a woman in her fifties or sixties with glioma. This rearrangement joins TRBV6-6 to TRBJ1-1; D is unclear. Sequenced here: PBMCs, sampled from a glioma patient whose treatment included an IDH1 peptide vaccine. CDR3 region: CASSSESRFF. CDR3 DNA: TGTGCCAGCAGCTCAGAGTCACGCTTCTTT.